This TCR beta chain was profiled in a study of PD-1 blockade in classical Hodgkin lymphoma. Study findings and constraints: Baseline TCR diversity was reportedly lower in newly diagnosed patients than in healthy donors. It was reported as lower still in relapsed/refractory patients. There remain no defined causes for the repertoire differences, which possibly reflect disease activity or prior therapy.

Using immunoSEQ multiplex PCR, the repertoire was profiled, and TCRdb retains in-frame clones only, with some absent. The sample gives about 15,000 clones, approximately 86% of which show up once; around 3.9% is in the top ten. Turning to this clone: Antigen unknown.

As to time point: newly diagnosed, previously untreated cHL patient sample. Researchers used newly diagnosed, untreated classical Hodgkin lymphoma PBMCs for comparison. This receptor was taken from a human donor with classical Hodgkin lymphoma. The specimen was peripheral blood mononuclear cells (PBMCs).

The DNA of the CDR3 is TGCAGCGTTGGCCCGGCGCAAGAGACCCAGTACTTC. Residues: CSVGPAQETQYF. This sequence joins TRBV29-1 and TRBJ2-5, with D unresolved. The CDR3 totals 12 residues. Germline V gene data show CDR1 as SQVTM and CDR2 as ANQGSEA. V lost 4 bases and J lost 2, with 8 bases in between.